Reported below is one T cell receptor (beta chain). The CDR3 covers 12 residues. The junction had 9 bases not matched to a gene; V was cut back by 7 bases and J by 11 bases. This entry is derived from a study of control samples from healthy donors and cancer patients. TCRdb's copy holds only in-frame clones and misses some; the assay was immunoSEQ multiplex PCR. The sample lists some 160,000 clones, over 85% seen once, with more than 8% in the top ten. The chain links TRBV12-3 or TRBV12-4 to TRBJ1-1, with 8 bases fitting TRBD1. The sequence came from a woman aged 40-49 years in good health. Sequencing was done on a sample of blood. The CDR3 region has the DNA TGTGCCAGCAACCTAAGACAGGGGTCGGCTTTCTTT. Amino acids: CASNLRQGSAFF.